The clone carrying this T cell receptor (beta chain) was observed a few times. As yet, its antigen is unknown. Treatment reported: roughly nine-day PBMC culture with coronavirus spike peptide pools or control peptides (ViraFEST assay). Pre-COVID-19 pandemic sampling (2011-2018) yielded the unexposed donor's CD4+ T cells. ViraFEST used peptide pools to expand antigen-specific T cells, then sequenced TCRs. Per well, approximately 2 million PBMCs were cultured in the presence of 9 to 10 IU/ml IL-2 and approximately 9.4 ug/ml peptide pools. This record comes from a study of vaccination and CD4 T cells after COVID-19. Oncomine TCR Beta short-read sequencing was applied to DNA from cultured CD4+ T cells. In this case, cultured CD4+ T cells provided the extracted genomic DNA. TCRdb re-called the PCR reads through MiXCR, storing one row per CDR3 protein. Altogether thousands of distinct CDR3 sequences are present, more than 35% being singletons, with the ten largest covering 30% to 35%.

V shed 6 bases and J shed 3 bases, with 17 bases lying between them. The CDR3 sequence is 15 residues long. Germline-derived CDR1 and CDR2 are ENHRY and SYGVKD. Specimen: CD4+ T cells from blood, cultured in vitro. The chain employs TRBV10-3 and TRBJ1-1; D unclear. The clonotype comes from a human donor in good health. CDR3 bases: TGTGCCATCAGATTCAGAGCCGGGATGTACACTGAAGCTTTCTTT. This gives the protein CAIRFRAGMYTEAFF.